The 13 T cell receptor beta chains given below trace back to one sample, sequenced in a study of blood T cell repertoires in COVID-19. Some clones are missing from TCRdb's copy, which holds only in-frame ones; the method was immunoSEQ multiplex PCR. This sample has approximately 260,000 clones; roughly 88% occur once, and the top ten carry 2% to 2.5%. Material for sequencing was peripheral blood. The receptors come from a woman aged 40 to 49 who had recovered from COVID-19.

The J gene is TRBJ2-1, the V gene TRBV7-3; a possible D gene is TRBD1 (6 bases). Germline CDR1 reads SGHTA; CDR2 reads FQGTGA. V lost 4 bases to trimming and J lost 7 bases, with 14 bases between them. The CDR3 runs to 14 residues. In nucleotides, the CDR3 is TGTGCCAGCAGCTCGAACAGGGATACTAATGAGCAGTTCTTC. Translated: CASSSNRDTNEQFF.

The chain recombines TRBV5-8 with TRBJ2-1; 10 bases match TRBD2. With V trimmed by 4 bases and J by 9 bases, 25 bases remained unmatched. The V gene's germline CDR1 is SGHTS and CDR2 YDEGEE. The CDR3 sequence is 20 residues long. The CDR3 coding sequence is TGTGCCAGCAGCCTACCCACACAGCGGGGGGGCTTGCTTCCGGCGAGTGAGCAGTTCTTC. This sequence encodes CASSLPTQRGGLLPASEQFF.

This sequence joins TRBV28 and TRBJ1-5, with 7 bases that match TRBD1. The CDR3 is made up of 15 amino acids. CDR1 MDHEN and CDR2 SYDVKM come from the germline V gene. V was clipped by 5 bases and J by 3 bases; unmatched bases: 7. DNA of the CDR3: TGTGCCAGCAGTGAACGGGACAGAACCAATCAGCCCCAGCATTTT. Its translation is CASSERDRTNQPQHF. The full variable domain, with the rest looked up from reference TRBV28 and TRBJ1-5, is DVKVTQSSRYLVKRTGEKVFLECVQDMDHENMFWYRQDPGLGLRLIYFSYDVKMKEKGDIPEGYSVSREKKERFSLILESASTNQTSMYLCASSERDRTNQPQHFGDGTRLSIL.

The rearrangement uses TRBV18 and TRBJ2-1; 10 bases match TRBD2. Germline CDR1 reads KGHSH; CDR2 reads LQKENI. V trimming: 2 bases; J trimming: 7 bases; junction bases outside the gene matches: 8. The length of the CDR3 is 16 residues. The CDR3 spells CASSPGGLATGNEQFF. CDR3 DNA sequence: TGTGCCAGCTCACCAGGGGGACTAGCGACGGGGAATGAGCAGTTCTTC.

The chain uses TRBV19 and TRBJ1-2; D gene unclear. In germline, CDR1 is LNHDA, CDR2 SQIVND (reference sequence). CDR3 size: 11 residues. V lost 3 bases, J lost 8 bases, and 7 bases lay in between. Here the CDR3 reads CASSIGQGYTF. The CDR3 nucleotides read TGTGCCAGTAGTATTGGGCAGGGCTACACCTTC.

The chain is built from TRBV19 and TRBJ1-2; 7 positions match TRBD1. The CDR3 runs 14 residues. J gave up 5 bases and V 7 bases, and 10 bases lay outside the gene matches. The V gene's germline CDR1 is LNHDA and CDR2 SQIVND (reference sequence). The CDR3 DNA reads as TGTGCCAGTACCGAACAGGGGACTTGGTATGGCTACACCTTC. It codes for CASTEQGTWYGYTF. The entire variable domain, with the rest obtained from reference TRBV19 and TRBJ1-2, is as follows: DGGITQSPKYLFRKEGQNVTLSCEQNLNHDAMYWYRQDPGQGLRLIYYSQIVNDFQKGDIAEGYSVSREKKESFPLTVTSAQKNPTAFYLCASTEQGTWYGYTFGSGTRLTVV.

The CDR3 here is CASSLSVLADALAKNIQYF. CDR3 DNA: TGTGCCAGCAGCTTGTCTGTGCTAGCAGATGCCCTAGCCAAAAACATTCAGTACTTC. This chain links TRBV7-9 with TRBJ2-4, with TRBD2 as a possible D gene (5 bases). The CDR3 spans 19 residues. V lost 3 bases and J lost 0, with 21 bases in between. CDR1 is SEHNR, CDR2 FQNEAQ, per germline (reference sequence). The full variable domain, with the rest looked up from reference TRBV7-9 and TRBJ2-4, is DTGVSQNPRHKITKRGQNVTFRCDPISEHNRLYWYRQTLGQGPEFLTYFQNEAQLEKSRLLSDRFSAERPKGSFSTLEIQRTEQGDSAMYLCASSLSVLADALAKNIQYFGAGTRLSVL.

This clone was detected once. V is TRBV19 and J is TRBJ1-5; TRBD1 matches 8 bases. The CDR3 sequence is 20 residues long. The germline V gene encodes CDR1 LNHDA and CDR2 SQIVND (reference sequence). The trim removed 0 bases at V and 0 bases at J, leaving 13 bases unmatched. The CDR3 DNA reads TGTGCCAGTAGTATAGAAAGACCGACAGGGGCGGTTAATAGCAATCAGCCCCAGCATTTT. As protein: CASSIERPTGAVNSNQPQHF.

J is TRBJ2-5 and V is TRBV2, with D unclear. This CDR3 has 14 amino acids. Germline-derived CDR1 and CDR2 are SNHLY and FYNNEI. Deletions cut 5 bases from V and 2 bases from J, with 12 bases between. The CDR3 nucleotides read TGTGCCAGCAGTCAGCAGCGACGGCAAGAGACCCAGTACTTC. As protein: CASSQQRRQETQYF.

The gene calls are TRBV11-3 and TRBJ1-6; D is unresolved. The CDR3 covers 15 residues. Germline CDR1 reads SGHNT; CDR2 reads YENEEA. V was cut by 5 bases and J by 3 bases, with 11 bases left in between. CDR3 sequence (DNA): TGTGCCAGCAGCGACCGGCGGAGCTATAATTCACCCCTCCACTTT. Amino acid sequence: CASSDRRSYNSPLHF.

This clone was counted once. The rearrangement links TRBV11-3 to TRBJ2-2, with 9 bases lining up with TRBD1. The CDR3 totals 15 residues. V gave up 6 bases and J gave up 5 bases; unmatched junction bases: 7. Germline assignment: CDR1 SGHNT and CDR2 YENEEA. CDR3 DNA sequence: TGTGCCAGCAGACGACGGACAGGGGAAACCGGGGAGCTGTTTTTT. Residues: CASRRRTGETGELFF.

The chain is built from TRBV4-3 and TRBJ2-1, with D perhaps matching TRBD1 (6 bases). From germline, CDR1 is LGHNA and CDR2 YSLEER. The CDR3 is made up of 15 amino acids. V was pared by 0 bases and J by 4 bases, with 10 bases between. CDR3 loop: CASSQEFTGYNEQFF. The DNA of the CDR3 is TGCGCCAGCAGCCAAGAGTTCACAGGGTACAATGAGCAGTTCTTC.

This chain connects TRBV30 to TRBJ1-5, with TRBD1 identical over 8 bases. Per germline, CDR1 GTSNPN and CDR2 SVGIG (reference sequence). The CDR3 runs to 13 residues. Trimming cost V 2 bases and J 7 bases; bases outside gene matches: 4. The CDR3 spells CAWSLQGVQPQHF. CDR3 nucleotides: TGTGCCTGGAGTTTACAGGGGGTCCAGCCCCAGCATTTT.